This T cell receptor (beta chain) was profiled in a study of blood T cell repertoires in COVID-19. On the study more broadly: Sites in the United States, Italy and Spain provided acute and convalescent COVID-19 samples. T cells, B-cell-depleted T cells, or PBMCs supplied cDNA or gDNA.

Authors' processing steps: Using reference gene primer amplification, nucleated cell counts were estimated. TCRdb keeps only in-frame clones here, not all; method: immunoSEQ multiplex PCR. V and J calls and clone size are given by that table; D and trimming were obtained from the DNA. This sample carries some 150,000 clones, around three quarters of them seen once, and the ten largest clones take 4.2%. CDR3 length: 13 residues. Trimming cost V 5 bases and J 4 bases; bases outside gene matches: 3. CDR1 is SGHTA and CDR2 is FQGTGA in the germline V gene. This chain uses TRBV7-3 with TRBJ2-3, with TRBD2 identical over 7 bases. This TCR was sampled from a man aged 55 to 70 with acute or convalescent COVID-19. Sequencing used peripheral blood. DNA of the CDR3: TGTGCCAGCAGCCGGGAGGTTGCAGATACGCAGTATTTT. Its translation is CASSREVADTQYF. The variable domain in full, with the rest retrieved from reference TRBV7-3 and TRBJ2-3, is GAGVSQTPSNKVTEKGKYVELRCDPISGHTALYWYRQSLGQGPEFLIYFQGTGAADDSGLPNDRFFAVRPEGSVSTLKIQRTERGDSAVYLCASSREVADTQYFGPGTRLTVL.